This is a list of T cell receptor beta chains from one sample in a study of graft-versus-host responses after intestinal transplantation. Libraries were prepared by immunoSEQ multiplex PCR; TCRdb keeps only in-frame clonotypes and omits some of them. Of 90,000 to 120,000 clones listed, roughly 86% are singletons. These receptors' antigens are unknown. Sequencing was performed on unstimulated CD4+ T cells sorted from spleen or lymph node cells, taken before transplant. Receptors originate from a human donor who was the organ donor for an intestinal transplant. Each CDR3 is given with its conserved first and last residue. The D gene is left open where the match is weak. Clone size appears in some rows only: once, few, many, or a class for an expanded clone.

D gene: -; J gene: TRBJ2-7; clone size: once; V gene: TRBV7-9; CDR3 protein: CASSLLQGPYEQYF; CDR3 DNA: TGTGCCAGCAGCTTACTACAGGGTCCCTACGAGCAGTACTTC
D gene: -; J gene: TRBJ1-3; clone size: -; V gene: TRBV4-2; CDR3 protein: CASSQVSDSSGNTIYF; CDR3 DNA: TGTGCCAGCAGCCAAGTCAGTGACAGCTCTGGAAACACCATATATTTT
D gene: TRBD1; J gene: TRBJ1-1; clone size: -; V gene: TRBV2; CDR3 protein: CASREGQLNTEAFF; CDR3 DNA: TGTGCCAGCAGGGAGGGACAGCTGAACACTGAAGCTTTCTTT
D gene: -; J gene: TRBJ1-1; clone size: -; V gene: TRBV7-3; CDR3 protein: CASSLTSLRGGRFGTEAFF; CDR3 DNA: TGTGCCAGCAGCTTAACATCCCTCCGGGGGGGTAGGTTTGGCACTGAAGCTTTCTTT
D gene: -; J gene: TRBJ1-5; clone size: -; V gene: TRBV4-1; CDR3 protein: CASSPLDRQRGQPQHF; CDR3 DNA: TGCGCCAGCAGCCCCTTGGACAGACAACGGGGTCAGCCCCAGCATTTT
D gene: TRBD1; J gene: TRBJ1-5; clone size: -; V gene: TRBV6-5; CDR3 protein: CASRGTVGEPPQHF; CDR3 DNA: TGTGCCAGCAGGGGGACAGTCGGGGAACCGCCCCAGCATTTT
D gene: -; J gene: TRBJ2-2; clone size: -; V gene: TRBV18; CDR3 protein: CASSLGTGGGELFF; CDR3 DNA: TGTGCCAGCTCACTTGGGACCGGGGGCGGTGAGCTGTTTTTT
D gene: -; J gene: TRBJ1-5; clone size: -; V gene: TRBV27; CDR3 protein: CASSPAGSGNQPQHF; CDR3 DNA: TGTGCCAGCAGCCCCGCCGGGTCAGGGAATCAGCCCCAGCATTTT
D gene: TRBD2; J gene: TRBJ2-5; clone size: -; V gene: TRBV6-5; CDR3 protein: CASSRSGTTGQTQYF; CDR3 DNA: TGTGCCAGCAGTCGTAGCGGGACAACCGGGCAGACCCAGTACTTC
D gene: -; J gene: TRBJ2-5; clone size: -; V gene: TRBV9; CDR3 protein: CASSVATITLAFQETQYF; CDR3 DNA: TGTGCCAGCAGCGTAGCCACCATAACTCTGGCGTTCCAAGAGACCCAGTACTTC
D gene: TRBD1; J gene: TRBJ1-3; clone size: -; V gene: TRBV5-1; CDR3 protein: CASSSGQGQVNTIYF; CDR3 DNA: TGCGCCAGCAGCTCGGGACAGGGACAGGTCAACACCATATATTTT
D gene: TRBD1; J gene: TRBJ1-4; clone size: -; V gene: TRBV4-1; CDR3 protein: CASSDTGGAANEKLFF; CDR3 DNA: TGCGCCAGCAGCGATACAGGGGGCGCGGCTAATGAAAAACTGTTTTTT
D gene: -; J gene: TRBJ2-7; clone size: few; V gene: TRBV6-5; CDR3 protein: CASSYSNRGSYEQYF; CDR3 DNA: TGTGCCAGCAGTTACTCGAATCGGGGGAGCTACGAGCAGTACTTC
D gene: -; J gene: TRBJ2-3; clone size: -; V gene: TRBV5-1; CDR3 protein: CASSLAESDTQYF; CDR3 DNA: TGCGCCAGCAGCTTGGCAGAGTCGGATACGCAGTATTTT
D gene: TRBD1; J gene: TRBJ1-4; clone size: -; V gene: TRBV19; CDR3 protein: CASSRGQGDEKLFF; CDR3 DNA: TGTGCCAGTAGTCGGGGGCAGGGGGATGAAAAACTGTTTTTT